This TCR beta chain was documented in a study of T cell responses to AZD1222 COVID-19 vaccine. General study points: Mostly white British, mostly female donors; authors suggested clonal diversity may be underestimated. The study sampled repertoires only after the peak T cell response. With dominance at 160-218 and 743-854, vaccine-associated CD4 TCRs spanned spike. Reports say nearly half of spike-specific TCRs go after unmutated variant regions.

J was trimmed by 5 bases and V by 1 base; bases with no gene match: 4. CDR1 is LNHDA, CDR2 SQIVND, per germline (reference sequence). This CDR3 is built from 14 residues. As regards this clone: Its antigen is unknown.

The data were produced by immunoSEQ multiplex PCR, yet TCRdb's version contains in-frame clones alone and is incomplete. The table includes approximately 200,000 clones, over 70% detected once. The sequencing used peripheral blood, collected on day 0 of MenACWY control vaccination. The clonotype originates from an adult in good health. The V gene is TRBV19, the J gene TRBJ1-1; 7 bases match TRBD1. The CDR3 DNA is TGTGCCAGTAGTATAGGACAGGGAGGGACTGAAGCTTTCTTT. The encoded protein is CASSIGQGGTEAFF.